This T cell receptor (beta chain) appears in the sequencing data of a study of blood T cell repertoires in COVID-19. In the study overall: Acute and convalescent COVID-19 specimens originated in the United States, Italy and Spain. The analysed material was cDNA or gDNA that came from T cells, B-cell-depleted T cells, or PBMCs.

Germline V gene lookup returns CDR1 MNHEY and CDR2 SMNVEV (reference sequence). This CDR3 contains 12 residues. V was pared by 2 bases and J by 9 bases, with 8 bases between. Source study methods: Amplification from reference gene primers served as the basis for estimated nucleated cell counts. TCRdb's copy holds only in-frame clones and misses some; the assay was immunoSEQ multiplex PCR. Clonal size and the V and J genes are those of that table, whereas D and trimming came from the DNA. The sample comprises 58,000 or so clones, about nine tenths of which are singletons, and 7% to 10% rests with the top ten.

The sequence came from an older woman with active COVID-19. Input material: peripheral blood. The chain carries TRBV27 and TRBJ2-1; a possible D gene is TRBD2 (6 bases). In nucleotides, the CDR3 is TGTGCCAGCAGTTTAGGGGGGAGTGAGCAGTTCTTC. It is translated as CASSLGGSEQFF.